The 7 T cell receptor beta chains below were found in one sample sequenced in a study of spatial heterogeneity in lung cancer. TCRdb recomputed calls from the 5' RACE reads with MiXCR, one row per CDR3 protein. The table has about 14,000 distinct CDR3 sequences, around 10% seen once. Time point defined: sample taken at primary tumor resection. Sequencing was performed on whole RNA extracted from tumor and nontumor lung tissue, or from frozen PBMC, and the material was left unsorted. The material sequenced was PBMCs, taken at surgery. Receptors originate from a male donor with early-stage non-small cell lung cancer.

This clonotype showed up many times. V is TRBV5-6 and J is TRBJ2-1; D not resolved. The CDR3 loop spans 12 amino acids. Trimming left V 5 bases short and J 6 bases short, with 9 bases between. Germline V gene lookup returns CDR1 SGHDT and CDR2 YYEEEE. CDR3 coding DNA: TGTGCCAGCAGACGGTACCCCAATGAGCAGTTCTTC. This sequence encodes CASRRYPNEQFF. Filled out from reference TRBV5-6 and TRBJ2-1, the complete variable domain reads DAGVTQSPTHLIKTRGQQVTLRCSPKSGHDTVSWYQQALGQGPQFIFQYYEEEERQRGNFPDRFSGHQFPNYSSELNVNALLLGDSALYLCASRRYPNEQFFGPGTRLTVL.

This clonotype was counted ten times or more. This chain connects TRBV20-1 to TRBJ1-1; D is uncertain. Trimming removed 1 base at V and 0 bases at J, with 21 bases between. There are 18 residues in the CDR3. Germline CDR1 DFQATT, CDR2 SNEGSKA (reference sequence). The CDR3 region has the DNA TGCAGTGCTAGAGGTATCCGCAGCTTGTCCGGACTGAACACTGAAGCTTTCTTT. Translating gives CSARGIRSLSGLNTEAFF.

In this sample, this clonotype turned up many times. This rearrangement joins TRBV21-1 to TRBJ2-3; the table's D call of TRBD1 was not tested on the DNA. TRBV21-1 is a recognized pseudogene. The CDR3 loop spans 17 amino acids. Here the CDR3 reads CASSKALRGTGTDTQYF. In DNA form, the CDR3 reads TGTGCCAGCAGCAAAGCGCTTAGGGGGACAGGCACAGATACGCAGTATTTT.

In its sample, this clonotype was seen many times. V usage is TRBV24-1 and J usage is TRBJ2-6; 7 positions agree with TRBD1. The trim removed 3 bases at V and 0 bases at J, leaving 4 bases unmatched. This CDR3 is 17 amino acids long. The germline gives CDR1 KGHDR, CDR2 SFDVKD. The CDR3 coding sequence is TGTGCCACCAGTGATGAACCAGGGGGCTCTGGGGCCAACGTCCTGACTTTC. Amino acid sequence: CATSDEPGGSGANVLTF.

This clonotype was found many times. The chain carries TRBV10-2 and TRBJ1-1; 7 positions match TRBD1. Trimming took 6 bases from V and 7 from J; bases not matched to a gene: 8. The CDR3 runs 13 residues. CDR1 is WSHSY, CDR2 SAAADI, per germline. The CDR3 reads CASSTGVDREAFF. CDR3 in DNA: TGCGCCAGCAGCACAGGGGTTGATCGTGAAGCTTTCTTT.

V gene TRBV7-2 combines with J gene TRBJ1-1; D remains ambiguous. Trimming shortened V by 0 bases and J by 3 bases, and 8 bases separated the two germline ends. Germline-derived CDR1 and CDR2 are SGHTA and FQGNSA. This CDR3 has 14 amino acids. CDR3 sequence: CASSLAAAYTEAFF. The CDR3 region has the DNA TGTGCCAGCAGCTTAGCGGCTGCGTACACTGAAGCTTTCTTT.

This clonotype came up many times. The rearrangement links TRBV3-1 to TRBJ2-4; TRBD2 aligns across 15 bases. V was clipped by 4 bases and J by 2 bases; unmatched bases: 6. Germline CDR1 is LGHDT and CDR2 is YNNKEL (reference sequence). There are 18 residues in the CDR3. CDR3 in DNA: TGTGCCAGCAGCCCTGGACTAGCGGGAGGGGGGACCAAAAACATTCAGTACTTC. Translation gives CASSPGLAGGGTKNIQYF.